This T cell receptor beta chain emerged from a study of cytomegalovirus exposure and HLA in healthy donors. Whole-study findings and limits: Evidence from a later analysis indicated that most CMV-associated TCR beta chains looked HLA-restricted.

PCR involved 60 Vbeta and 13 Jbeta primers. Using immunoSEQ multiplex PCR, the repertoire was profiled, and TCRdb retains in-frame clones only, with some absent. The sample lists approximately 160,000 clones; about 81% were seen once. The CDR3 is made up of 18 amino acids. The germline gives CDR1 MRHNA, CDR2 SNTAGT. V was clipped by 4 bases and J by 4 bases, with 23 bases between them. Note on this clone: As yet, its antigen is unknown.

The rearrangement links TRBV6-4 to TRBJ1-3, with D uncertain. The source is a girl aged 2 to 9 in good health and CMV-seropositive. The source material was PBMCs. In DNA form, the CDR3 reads TGTGCCAGCAGTGGGAAGTTGGAGGGTGGGGTGGGAGGAAACACCATATATTTT. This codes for CASSGKLEGGVGGNTIYF.